This TCR beta chain was obtained from a study of CD4 T cells in relation to SARS-CoV-2 and coronaviruses. Study-wide results and limits: In about 65% of donors, memory CD4+ clonotypes crossrecognized SARS-CoV-2 and at least one common cold coronavirus spike. According to naive versus memory sequencing, detected responses are memory recall, not newly primed.

Before the COVID-19 pandemic, during about 2011-2019, CD4+ T cells were taken from unexposed donors. Concerning this clone itself: Its antigen is still unknown.

Clones were sequenced by immunoSEQ multiplex PCR, and TCRdb holds only the in-frame ones, with some missing. The table records approximately 59,000 clones, more than 75% of them present only once. The origin of this receptor is a human donor in good health. Sequencing was performed on memory CD4+ T cells from PBMCs.

Written as DNA, the CDR3 is TGTGCCAGTAGAGGAGGGCAGCGTGCAACTAATGAAAAACTGTTTTTT. Protein product: CASRGGQRATNEKLFF. The chain recombines TRBV19 with TRBJ1-4, with unresolved D. Germline loops: CDR1 LNHDA, CDR2 SQIVND (reference sequence). CDR3 length: 16 amino acids. V dropped 6 bases and J dropped 0 bases, with 14 bases sitting between them.